This passage covers 29 T cell receptor beta chains from one sample sequenced in a study of blood T cells in healthy people across ages. The authors ran a second PCR of about 7 to 11 cycles using a sample-barcoded 5' primer and a J-beta primer mix. TCRdb passed the 5' RACE reads through MiXCR, listing each CDR3 protein once. The sample holds about 680,000 distinct CDR3 sequences; around 45% are singletons and the top ten take 30% to 40%. The sequenced material came from blood. All receptors derive from a woman aged 55-70 years in good health.

This clonotype was counted once. The V and J genes are TRBV6-5 and TRBJ1-1, with D maybe TRBD1 (5 bases). This CDR3 is built from 14 residues. The V end was cut by 5 bases, the J end by 1 base, with 11 bases between. Germline assignment: CDR1 MNHEY and CDR2 SVGAGI. CDR3: CASSHGTQNTEAFF. CDR3 coding DNA: TGTGCCAGCAGTCATGGGACCCAGAACACTGAAGCTTTCTTT.

V and J are TRBV20-1 and TRBJ2-1; tentatively, D is TRBD2 (6 bases). The V end was cut by 5 bases, the J end by 4 bases, with 15 bases between. This CDR3 contains 14 residues. CDR1 is DFQATT and CDR2 is SNEGSKA in the germline V gene (reference sequence). The CDR3 DNA reads TGCAGTGCTCTCCGGGACTCCGTTTACAATGAGCAGTTCTTC. This gives the protein CSALRDSVYNEQFF.

The chain combines TRBV28 with TRBJ1-6, with D tentatively TRBD1 (5 bases). The CDR3 sequence is 14 residues long. Germline CDR1 is MDHEN and CDR2 is SYDVKM. V gave up 3 bases and J gave up 10 bases, with 13 bases separating them. The CDR3 sequence: CASSFLGESSPLHF. CDR3 in DNA: TGTGCCAGCAGTTTTCTGGGGGAATCCTCACCCCTCCACTTT.

This sequence joins TRBV20-1 and TRBJ1-5, with D uncertain. Germline values: CDR1 DFQATT, CDR2 SNEGSKA (reference sequence). Trimming took 6 bases from V and 3 from J, leaving 18 bases between them. The CDR3 covers 15 residues. CDR3 in amino acids: CSAPVGGPANQPQHF. CDR3 sequence (DNA): TGCAGTGCGCCGGTGGGAGGGCCCGCCAATCAGCCCCAGCATTTT.

CDR3 protein: CASSQAVDNHSNQPQHF. The CDR3 DNA follows: TGTGCCAGCAGCCAAGCGGTGGACAACCATAGCAATCAGCCCCAGCATTTT. The rearrangement joins TRBV3-1 to TRBJ1-5, with a weak D call TRBD1 (5 bases). This CDR3 contains 17 residues. Per germline, CDR1 LGHDT and CDR2 YNNKEL (reference sequence). The ends were cut back, 1 base at V and 0 bases at J, with 13 bases in the middle.

This clonotype was detected many times. This chain uses TRBV28 with TRBJ2-7; 7 positions agree with TRBD1. The CDR3 loop spans 14 amino acids. In germline, CDR1 is MDHEN, CDR2 SYDVKM. Losses at the gene ends were 7 bases for V and 5 bases for J; bases not matched to a gene: 11. The CDR3 nucleotides are TGTGCCAGCACCACATCGGGACAGAGCCACGAGCAGTACTTC. Its protein product is CASTTSGQSHEQYF. Full variable domain (missing parts from reference TRBV28 and TRBJ2-7): DVKVTQSSRYLVKRTGEKVFLECVQDMDHENMFWYRQDPGLGLRLIYFSYDVKMKEKGDIPEGYSVSREKKERFSLILESASTNQTSMYLCASTTSGQSHEQYFGPGTRLTVT.

J is TRBJ2-1 and V is TRBV7-2; 12 bases match TRBD2. The DNA end lines up better with TRBJ2-7; the J call may be wrong. CDR3 size: 17 residues. Germline CDR1 is SGHTA and CDR2 is FQGNSA. Here the CDR3 DNA reads TGTGCCAGCTCCTTCGTGACTAGCGGGAGCTCCTACAATGAGCAGTACTTC. Its protein product is CASSFVTSGSSYNEQYF.

This clonotype was detected once. The J gene is TRBJ2-7, the V gene TRBV6-1, with TRBD2 as a possible D gene (5 bases). The V end lost 9 bases, the J end lost 2 bases, and 11 bases lay between the germline ends. This CDR3 comprises 12 residues. Germline-derived CDR1 and CDR2 are MNHNS and SASEGT. The CDR3 reads CASRSTTYEQYF. The CDR3 nucleotides are TGTGCCAGTCGCTCGACTACCTACGAGCAGTACTTC.

With regard to this clonotype: A much more abundant neighbour one base away suggests this may be a read error. V gene TRBV7-8 combines with J gene TRBJ2-1; the D is unclear. The germline gives CDR1 SGHVS, CDR2 FQNEAQ. Trimming shortened V by 5 bases and J by 8 bases, and 10 bases separated the two germline ends. The CDR3 has 12 amino acids. CDR3 sequence: CASSLTPYEQFF. The CDR3 DNA is TGTGCCAGCAGCCTCACCCCATATGAGCAGTTCTTC.

This clonotype was seen a few times. The J gene is TRBJ2-7, the V gene TRBV4-3; a possible D gene is TRBD1 (5 bases). Germline V gene sequence: CDR1 LGHNA, CDR2 YSLEER. The CDR3 covers 15 residues. The V gene lost 2 bases and the J gene lost 0 bases, with 11 bases spanning the gap. The CDR3 spells CASSQSLGPSYEQYF. For the CDR3, the DNA is TGCGCCAGCAGCCAATCCTTGGGGCCCTCCTACGAGCAGTACTTC.

The CDR3 DNA is TGCAGTGCTAGAAGGAGTGTTGCGCAGTATTTT. It specifies CSARRSVAQYF. The rearrangement joins TRBV20-1 to TRBJ2-3, with D uncertain. V lost 2 bases, J lost 10 bases, and 10 bases lay in between. CDR1 and CDR2 (germline): DFQATT, SNEGSKA (reference sequence). The CDR3 spans 11 residues.

This clonotype came up once. The chain carries TRBV6-1 and TRBJ1-1; D might be TRBD1 (5 bases). V lost 2 bases and J 10 bases, leaving 11 bases between the germline ends. This CDR3 is built from 12 residues. CDR1 MNHNS and CDR2 SASEGT come from the germline V gene. DNA of the CDR3: TGTGCCAGCAGTGAAAGGGCAGGGCGAGCTTTCTTT. Protein product: CASSERAGRAFF.

The chain links TRBV6-2 or TRBV6-3 to TRBJ2-7; the D gene is possibly TRBD2 (6 bases). V lost 6 bases, J lost 0 bases, and 12 bases lay in between. CDR3 length equals 14 residues. Germline loops: CDR1 MNHEY, CDR2 SVGEGT. The CDR3 region has the DNA TGTGCCAGCAGGCGGGACCTCAACTCCTACGAGCAGTACTTC. Encoded protein: CASRRDLNSYEQYF.

Details on this clonotype: This may be a read error, as it is one base from a much larger clone. This chain uses TRBV20-1 with TRBJ2-5; TRBD2 matches 7 bases. The ends lost 6 bases at V and 5 bases at J; junction bases unmatched: 9. Looked up from germline, CDR1 is DFQATT and CDR2 is SNEGSKA (reference sequence). The CDR3 has 13 residues. CDR3 DNA: TGCAGTGCAACGGAACTAGCGCCCGAGACCCAGTACTTC. Residues: CSATELAPETQYF.

The table lists this clonotype with a count of one. This chain uses TRBV20-1 with TRBJ1-5; no clear D. CDR1 DFQATT and CDR2 SNEGSKA come from the germline V gene (reference sequence). Deletions cut 4 bases from V and 2 bases from J, with 6 bases between. This CDR3 comprises 12 residues. CDR3 protein: CSAIPGNQPQHF. CDR3 nucleotides: TGCAGTGCTATCCCTGGCAATCAGCCCCAGCATTTT.

The chain links TRBV28 to TRBJ1-2; D unclear. The V end lost 3 bases, the J end lost 3 bases, and 20 bases lay between the germline ends. Germline V gene data show CDR1 as MDHEN and CDR2 as SYDVKM. The CDR3 covers 17 residues. The CDR3 sequence: CASSFRIGRPAHYGYTF. CDR3 sequence (DNA): TGTGCCAGCAGTTTTAGGATCGGGAGGCCAGCACACTATGGCTACACCTTC.

J is TRBJ2-7 and V is TRBV29-1; D not resolved. This CDR3 spans 11 amino acids. Trimming took off 6 bases at V and 2 bases at J, with 8 bases between the two ends. Germline values: CDR1 SQVTM, CDR2 ANQGSEA. CDR3 bases: TGCAGCGTCTCACAGACCTACGAGCAGTACTTC. It is translated as CSVSQTYEQYF.

The J gene is TRBJ1-6, the V gene TRBV15; TRBD1 is a possible D gene (6 bases). Germline CDR1 is LNHNV and CDR2 is YYDKDF (reference sequence). CDR3 size: 14 residues. The germline V and J ends were trimmed by 0 bases and 14 bases, with 14 bases remaining between them. The CDR3 DNA reads TGTGCCACCAGCAGAGATGCCAGTCAGGGGACCCTCCACTTT. It codes for CATSRDASQGTLHF.

V usage is TRBV20-1 and J usage is TRBJ2-3; 7 nucleotides align to TRBD2. V lost 2 bases and J lost 1; bases outside the gene matches: 9. Per germline, CDR1 DFQATT and CDR2 SNEGSKA (reference sequence). CDR3 length: 16 residues. The CDR3 region has the DNA TGCAGTGCTAGACGGGGGGTAATAGCCCGCACAGATACGCAGTATTTT. It yields the protein CSARRGVIARTDTQYF.

The chain links TRBV20-1 to TRBJ2-7, with 10 bases lining up with TRBD1. The CDR3 is 14 amino acids. V lost 3 bases to trimming and J lost 8 bases; unmatched junction nucleotides: 10. In germline, CDR1 is DFQATT, CDR2 SNEGSKA (reference sequence). The CDR3 nucleotides are TGCAGTGCTAGGGGCCCGGGACAGGGGTACAAGCAGTACTTC. Its translation: CSARGPGQGYKQYF.

This clonotype appeared many times. The chain is built from TRBV5-6 and TRBJ1-2; no definite D call. The CDR3 loop spans 15 amino acids. Trimming pared 2 bases from V and 2 bases from J, leaving 13 bases between. In germline, CDR1 is SGHDT, CDR2 YYEEEE. In DNA form, the CDR3 reads TGTGCCAGCAGCTTATATACAAAACCAAACTATGGCTACACCTTC. Amino acid sequence: CASSLYTKPNYGYTF.

This clonotype came up a few times. V usage is TRBV6-5 and J usage is TRBJ2-3, with 9 nucleotides matching TRBD2. V lost 2 bases to trimming and J lost 2 bases; unmatched junction nucleotides: 11. CDR3 length: 18 residues. Germline V gene data show CDR1 as MNHEY and CDR2 as SVGAGI. CDR3 nucleotides: TGTGCCAGCAGTTACCCCACATTAGCGGGGGCGAACACAGATACGCAGTATTTT. This gives the protein CASSYPTLAGANTDTQYF.

The CDR3 region has the DNA TGTGCCAGCAGTTACTCGATCCGGGGGGTCGAGACCCAGTACTTC. Protein: CASSYSIRGVETQYF. This rearrangement joins TRBV6-5 to TRBJ2-4, with 7 bases identical to TRBD2. The closer fit of TRBJ2-5 to the DNA end suggests the J call may be wrong. The CDR3 consists of 15 residues. Germline CDR1 and CDR2: MNHEY and SVGAGI.

The rearrangement links TRBV25-1 to TRBJ1-1; D not resolved. This CDR3 spans 15 amino acids. V lost 3 bases, J lost 0 bases, and 11 bases lay in between. In germline, CDR1 is MGHDK, CDR2 SYGVNS. CDR3 coding DNA: TGTGCCAGCAGTGATCCCGGGCGTATGAACACTGAAGCTTTCTTT. As protein: CASSDPGRMNTEAFF.

The chain couples TRBV4-3 to TRBJ2-1, with D tentatively TRBD2 (5 bases). The V gene's germline CDR1 is LGHNA and CDR2 YSLEER. Trimming left V 0 bases short and J 0 bases short, with 15 bases between. The CDR3 length is 18 residues. As DNA, the CDR3 is TGCGCCAGCAGCCAAGACGGGGTAGGTCTCAGCTCCTACAATGAGCAGTTCTTC. Protein: CASSQDGVGLSSYNEQFF.

J is TRBJ2-3 and V is TRBV11-2; 12 bases agree with TRBD2. This CDR3 is built from 17 residues. Unmatched junction bases numbered 15, after V lost 10 bases and J lost 4 bases. Looked up from germline, CDR1 is SGHAT and CDR2 is FQNNGV. The CDR3 bases are TGTGCCACTCGTCGAGGTGGGCTAGCGGGGGGGCCAGATACGCAGTATTTT. Encoded protein: CATRRGGLAGGPDTQYF.

CDR3 sequence: CASGPSGQGRSSYEQYF. The CDR3 coding sequence is TGTGCCAGCGGACCTTCTGGACAGGGGCGTAGCTCCTACGAGCAGTACTTC. The V gene is TRBV5-4, the J gene TRBJ2-7; 9 positions agree with TRBD1. The CDR3 has 17 amino acids. The V gene end was trimmed by 7 bases and the J gene end by 0 bases; junction bases not matched to a gene: 14. In germline, CDR1 is SGHNT, CDR2 YYREEE (reference sequence).

This chain links TRBV20-1 with TRBJ1-6; D uncertain. The CDR3 extends over 12 amino acids. Germline V gene sequence: CDR1 DFQATT, CDR2 SNEGSKA (reference sequence). Deletions cut 0 bases from V and 10 bases from J, with 7 bases between. The CDR3 sequence: CSARDPQSPLHF. CDR3 bases: TGCAGTGCTAGAGACCCCCAGTCACCCCTCCACTTT.

This clonotype has just a few counts. J is TRBJ2-5 and V is TRBV6-2 or TRBV6-3; D remains unclear. The CDR3 totals 14 residues. V dropped 0 bases and J dropped 2 bases, with 7 bases sitting between them. CDR1 is MNHEY and CDR2 is SVGEGT in the germline V gene. CDR3 in DNA: TGTGCCAGCAGTTACTCAGGGATACAAGAGACCCAGTACTTC. Its translation is CASSYSGIQETQYF.